The next 12 T cell receptor beta chains were all read from a single sample in a study of shared clonotypes between healthy human individuals. Method: immunoSEQ multiplex PCR; TCRdb's copy keeps in-frame clones and lacks some. The sample yields about 2.2 million clones, 93% seen once. CD45RO-negative, CCR7-positively selected cells formed the naive CD8 fraction, excluding terminally differentiated effector memory CD45RA+ cells. The specimen was naive CD8+ T cells from PBMCs. The source is a man aged 18 to 29 in good health. Some clones in this sample may be carry-over from other donors' samples.

This clone was detected a few times. The chain recombines TRBV7-9 with TRBJ1-2; a possible D gene is TRBD1 (5 bases). This CDR3 has 15 residues. The V gene's germline CDR1 is SEHNR and CDR2 FQNEAQ (reference sequence). V was trimmed by 5 bases and J by 6 bases, leaving 19 bases between them. The CDR3 DNA sequence: TGTGCCAGCAGCCCGACCCCCCCAGGGAGGAATGGCTACACCTTC. Its protein product is CASSPTPPGRNGYTF.

In the case of this clone: The junction and the germline gene differ at one end; a read error may be behind it. The chain carries TRBV7-6 and TRBJ2-7; TRBD2 aligns across 8 bases. Germline V gives CDR1 SGHVS, CDR2 FNYEAQ. The CDR3 extends over 13 amino acids. CDR3 in DNA: TGTGCCAGCAGCCCGCGGGGGGTCTACAAGCAGTACTTC. This encodes CASSPRGVYKQYF.

This rearrangement joins TRBV6-5 to TRBJ2-5, with D maybe TRBD2 (5 bases). The CDR3 has 15 residues. The ends were cut back, 2 bases at V and 2 bases at J, with 12 bases in the middle. The germline V gene encodes CDR1 MNHEY and CDR2 SVGAGI. The CDR3 nucleotides read TGTGCCAGCAGTTACCGCGGGCTGTCGCAAGAGACCCAGTACTTC. Translation: CASSYRGLSQETQYF.

The rearrangement links TRBV10-2 to TRBJ2-7; D may match TRBD1 or TRBD2 (5 bases each). CDR3 length equals 14 residues. The germline V and J ends were trimmed by 1 base and 5 bases, with 12 bases remaining between them. CDR1 is WSHSY and CDR2 is SAAADI in the germline V gene. As DNA, the CDR3 is TGCGCCAGCAGTGAGTGGGGGTTAGTCCACGAGCAGTACTTC. Translation: CASSEWGLVHEQYF.

The chain carries TRBV28 and TRBJ2-1; D gene uncertain. CDR3 size: 14 residues. CDR1 is MDHEN and CDR2 is SYDVKM in the germline V gene. Trimming left V 2 bases short and J 8 bases short, with 13 bases between. The CDR3 DNA follows: TGTGCCAGCAGTTTAGGGTACGGGCGTGATGAGCAGTTCTTC. The encoded protein is CASSLGYGRDEQFF.

The rearrangement links TRBV7-2 to TRBJ2-3; 10 bases line up with TRBD2. Per the germline V gene, CDR1 is SGHTA and CDR2 is FQGNSA. The junction had 12 bases not matched to a gene; V was cut back by 1 base and J by 2 bases. The CDR3 contains 19 residues. The chain's CDR3 is CASSLVAPIGLAVTDTQYF. The CDR3 region has the DNA TGTGCCAGCAGCTTAGTGGCTCCGATAGGACTAGCGGTCACAGATACGCAGTATTTT.

For this clone: Other nucleotide sequences in the sample specify the same CDR3. The chain is built from TRBV5-1 and TRBJ1-2; 7 bases agree with TRBD1. CDR1 and CDR2 (germline): SGHRS, YFSETQ. The CDR3 sequence is 13 residues long. The ends lost 4 bases at V and 4 bases at J; junction bases unmatched: 4. CDR3: CASSLGQFYGYTF. CDR3 DNA sequence: TGCGCCAGCAGCCTGGGACAGTTCTATGGCTACACCTTC.

On this clone itself: This may come from a read error, since a much larger clone is one base off. V is TRBV11-2 and J is TRBJ2-7; D uncertain. Germline-derived CDR1 and CDR2 are SGHAT and FQNNGV. V was pared by 2 bases and J by 3 bases, with 5 bases between. The CDR3 totals 12 residues. CDR3 residues: CASSLRVYEQYF. The CDR3 DNA follows: TGTGCCAGCAGCTTAAGGGTCTACGAGCAGTACTTC.

The chain joins TRBV6-1 to TRBJ1-1, with D hard to call. Germline assignment: CDR1 MNHNS and CDR2 SASEGT. The CDR3 is 15 amino acids. V was trimmed by 1 base and J by 0 bases, leaving 9 bases between them. The CDR3 DNA reads as TGTGCCAGCAGTGAAGTGCCGAGAATGAACACTGAAGCTTTCTTT. This sequence encodes CASSEVPRMNTEAFF.

The chain recombines TRBV7-8 with TRBJ1-5; D is perhaps TRBD1 (6 bases). Germline values: CDR1 SGHVS, CDR2 FQNEAQ. Between the trimmed V and J ends, which lost 2 bases and 3 bases, there was a span of 11 bases. This CDR3 contains 15 residues. CDR3 sequence: CASSLFAGDNQPQHF. CDR3 sequence (DNA): TGTGCCAGCAGCTTATTTGCAGGGGACAATCAGCCCCAGCATTTT.

The chain carries TRBV5-1 and TRBJ1-4; D gene ambiguous. Germline CDR1 and CDR2: SGHRS and YFSETQ. Trimming left V 4 bases short and J 3 bases short, with 16 bases between. This CDR3 is built from 16 residues. The DNA for the CDR3 is TGCGCCAGCAGCCCGTGGCGGGCCCAACCTAATGAAAAACTGTTTTTT. Its translation is CASSPWRAQPNEKLFF. The variable domain in full, completed from reference TRBV5-1 and TRBJ1-4, reads KAGVTQTPRYLIKTRGQQVTLSCSPISGHRSVSWYQQTPGQGLQFLFEYFSETQRNKGNFPGRFSGRQFSNSRSEMNVSTLELGDSALYLCASSPWRAQPNEKLFFGSGTQLSVL.

The rearrangement joins TRBV9 to TRBJ2-7; 11 bases are a match to TRBD1. Trimming removed 3 bases from V and 2 bases from J; junction bases left unmatched: 10. Germline lookup yields CDR1 SGDLS and CDR2 YYNGEE. There are 17 residues in the CDR3. In nucleotides, the CDR3 is TGTGCCAGCAGCGCTCCCGGGACAGGGGGTTCCCCCTACGAGCAGTACTTC. Amino acid sequence: CASSAPGTGGSPYEQYF.